The next 5 T cell receptor beta chains were all read from a single sample in a study of blood T cell repertoires in COVID-19. Repertoires were generated with immunoSEQ multiplex PCR, while TCRdb's copy carries only in-frame clones and drops some. This table has roughly 150,000 clones, 75% to 85% appearing once. Specimen: peripheral blood. Receptor source: a woman aged 50 to 60 in a cohort sampled during active or convalescent COVID-19.

The V and J genes are TRBV20-1 and TRBJ1-4; D might be TRBD1 (5 bases). Germline V gives CDR1 DFQATT, CDR2 SNEGSKA (reference sequence). The germline V and J ends were trimmed by 3 bases and 6 bases, with 11 bases remaining between them. This CDR3 contains 13 residues. The chain's CDR3 is CSASGPGDEKLFF. The CDR3 DNA reads TGCAGTGCTAGTGGGCCGGGGGATGAAAAACTGTTTTTT.

To note about this clone: Since no conserved phenylalanine or tryptophan closes the CDR3, a read error is the likely cause. The DNA is left out, because the CDR3 cannot be placed on it with certainty; the CDR3 is given as TCRdb lists it. The rearrangement joins TRBV6-1 to TRBJ1-1; TRBD1 is the table's D call and was not checked against the DNA. The germline gives CDR1 MNHNS, CDR2 SASEGT. The CDR3 sequence runs 14 residues, both termini included. CDR3 protein: CASSEARAGEPTIV.

J is TRBJ1-1 and V is TRBV10-1; 8 bases fit TRBD1. This CDR3 comprises 15 residues. V trimming: 6 bases; J trimming: 4 bases; junction bases outside the gene matches: 10. CDR1 WNHNN and CDR2 SYGVQD come from the germline V gene (reference sequence). The CDR3 sequence is CASSRDRGLGTEAFF. The CDR3 DNA reads TGCGCCAGCAGCCGTGACAGGGGTTTGGGCACTGAAGCTTTCTTT.

The V gene is TRBV7-9, the J gene TRBJ1-3; perhaps TRBD1 as D (6 bases). The CDR3 consists of 15 residues. The V gene lost 4 bases and the J gene lost 0 bases, with 10 bases spanning the gap. Germline loops: CDR1 SEHNR, CDR2 FQNEAQ (reference sequence). CDR3 bases: TGTGCCAGCAGCTCCACAGGGAACTCTGGAAACACCATATATTTT. Residues: CASSSTGNSGNTIYF.

The chain links TRBV12-5 to TRBJ1-1; 7 bases are shared with TRBD1. Germline lookup yields CDR1 LGHNT and CDR2 FRNRAP. The CDR3 has 16 amino acids. After removal of 5 bases from V and 1 base from J, the junction contained 10 bases not matched to a gene. Written as DNA, the CDR3 is TGTGCTAGTGGTATGCCAACGACAGGGAGGAACACTGAAGCTTTCTTT. Translated, it gives CASGMPTTGRNTEAFF.